These 22 T cell receptor beta chains were all obtained from the same sample, sequenced in a study of beta chain features in type 1 diabetes (dated by TCRdb to the late 2010s). Library preparation employed the immunoSEQ multiplex PCR assay. The entire isolated RNA was reverse transcribed using the High Capacity cDNA Reverse Transcription Kit, and thus expressed TCRB transcripts were sequenced. Not all clones reach the TCRdb copy of this immuneACCESS table, which keeps in-frame sequences only. Checked studies attribute under half of the gap to unresolved V genes and leave the rest unexplained. The sample includes 300,000 to 400,000 clones, with roughly 9.8% observed a single time. Clones ranked in the top ten supply around 0.66% of the sample. Results the study describes overall, beyond this receptor: A moderate but significant shortening of TCRB CDR3 length was observed in type 1 diabetes patients in all four CD4+ subsets.

Their specific antigens are unknown. The sequencing sample was made of central memory CD4+ T cells from blood. These receptors were collected from a man younger than 40 with type 1 diabetes.

There are a few counts of this clone. The V call is TRBV5-6, the J call TRBJ2-3, with D perhaps TRBD1 (6 bases). The CDR3 covers 13 residues. Germline lookup yields CDR1 SGHDT and CDR2 YYEEEE. The V gene lost 5 bases and the J gene lost 8 bases, with 15 bases spanning the gap. CDR3 nucleotide sequence: TGTGCCAGCAGGCGACAGGCTTCGGTTACGCAGTATTTT. This gives the protein CASRRQASVTQYF.

V usage is TRBV6-5 and J usage is TRBJ2-7, with a possible D match to TRBD1 (6 bases). V lost 5 bases and J lost 4, with 18 bases in between. The CDR3 is 15 residues long. From germline, CDR1 is MNHEY and CDR2 SVGAGI. The CDR3 loop is CASSPVGDKGYEQYF. CDR3 sequence (DNA): TGTGCCAGCAGTCCTGTCGGGGACAAGGGGTACGAGCAGTACTTC.

This clone came up a few times. The chain uses TRBV7-9 and TRBJ1-3, with D uncertain. Between the trimmed V and J ends, which lost 2 bases and 4 bases, there was a span of 21 bases. The CDR3 runs 18 residues. The germline gives CDR1 SEHNR, CDR2 FQNEAQ (reference sequence). The CDR3 reads CASSLIPEAHNRGNTIYF. CDR3 DNA: TGTGCCAGCAGCTTAATTCCGGAAGCACATAACAGAGGAAACACCATATATTTT.

This clone has only a few counts. The chain joins TRBV11-2 to TRBJ1-1; TRBD1 is a possible D gene (5 bases). Germline CDR1 is SGHAT and CDR2 is FQNNGV. The V end lost 5 bases, the J end lost 0 bases, and 16 bases lay between the germline ends. The CDR3 has 16 amino acids. The CDR3 region is CASSPKWGGMNTEAFF. The CDR3 DNA reads as TGTGCCAGCAGCCCCAAGTGGGGGGGGATGAACACTGAAGCTTTCTTT.

This clone came up a few times. The chain links TRBV28 to TRBJ1-5; 7 nucleotides match TRBD1. Germline CDR1 MDHEN, CDR2 SYDVKM. Unmatched junction bases numbered 15, after V lost 11 bases and J lost 5 bases. This CDR3 has 15 amino acids. This CDR3 reads CAATHVDREDQPQHF. CDR3 nucleotide sequence: TGTGCCGCCACTCACGTCGACAGGGAAGATCAGCCCCAGCATTTT.

This clone has only a few counts. The CDR3 nucleotides are TGTGCCAGCAGCTTAGGGTCGGCTAGCGGTTACAATGAGCAGTTCTTC. Its protein product is CASSLGSASGYNEQFF. This chain connects TRBV7-6 to TRBJ2-1; 7 bases are shared with TRBD2. The ends lost 1 base at V and 4 bases at J; junction bases unmatched: 7. This CDR3 comprises 16 residues. CDR1 is SGHVS and CDR2 is FNYEAQ in the germline V gene.

V and J are TRBV2 and TRBJ2-7; a weak D match, TRBD1 (5 bases). V shed 7 bases and J shed 2 bases, with 12 bases lying between them. This CDR3 region has 13 residues. Germline CDR1 SNHLY, CDR2 FYNNEI. As DNA, the CDR3 is TGTGCCAGCACCTTGTGGACAACCTACGAGCAGTACTTC. Amino acid sequence: CASTLWTTYEQYF.

The chain employs TRBV25-1 and TRBJ2-7; D is undetermined. The V end was cut by 2 bases, the J end by 3 bases, with 5 bases between. CDR1 MGHDK and CDR2 SYGVNS come from the germline V gene. The CDR3 consists of 12 residues. The CDR3 DNA follows: TGTGCCAGCAGTGAAGTCGGCTACGAGCAGTACTTC. Its protein product is CASSEVGYEQYF.

The chain is built from TRBV5-1 and TRBJ2-3; D may be TRBD1 or TRBD2 (5 bases each). The CDR3 contains 13 residues. The germline V gene encodes CDR1 SGHRS and CDR2 YFSETQ. V shed 3 bases and J shed 4 bases, with 9 bases lying between them. The CDR3 coding sequence is TGCGCCAGCAGCTCGGGGACGGCAGATACGCAGTATTTT. It encodes CASSSGTADTQYF.

In this sample, this clone turned up a few times. The rearrangement joins TRBV7-9 to TRBJ2-5; D unresolved. Germline V gene data show CDR1 as SEHNR and CDR2 as FQNEAQ (reference sequence). This CDR3 comprises 13 residues. The V gene lost 1 base and the J gene lost 4 bases, with 7 bases spanning the gap. The CDR3 DNA is TGTGCCAGCAGCTTAGAACATTTAGAGACCCAGTACTTC. Protein sequence: CASSLEHLETQYF.

This clone showed up many times. The rearrangement links TRBV7-9 to TRBJ2-1; 10 positions agree with TRBD2. V dropped 3 bases and J dropped 8; count of bases not matched to a gene: 7. The CDR3 is 15 residues long. Per the germline V gene, CDR1 is SEHNR and CDR2 is FQNEAQ (reference sequence). CDR3 protein: CASSFLAGGSHEQFF. The CDR3 nucleotides read TGTGCCAGCAGCTTCTTAGCGGGAGGCTCCCATGAGCAGTTCTTC.

Only a few counts were recorded for this clone. The chain links TRBV18 to TRBJ1-3; no firm D call. Deletions cut 3 bases from V and 0 bases from J, with 12 bases between. Germline V CDR1 and CDR2: KGHSH, LQKENI. The CDR3 covers 16 residues. CDR3 sequence reads: CASSPEDRPSGNTIYF. As DNA, the CDR3 is TGTGCCAGCTCACCGGAGGATCGGCCCTCTGGAAACACCATATATTTT.

This clone was detected many times. This chain connects TRBV5-4 to TRBJ1-2, with D tentatively TRBD1 (5 bases). The CDR3 runs to 14 residues. Germline CDR1 and CDR2: SGHNT and YYREEE (reference sequence). V was cut by 4 bases and J by 10 bases, with 20 bases left in between. CDR3 residues: CASSVAGLTEDYTF. CDR3 bases: TGTGCCAGCAGCGTGGCAGGGCTGACTGAAGACTACACCTTC.

The chain joins TRBV29-1 to TRBJ2-7; a weak D match, TRBD1 (6 bases). The CDR3 consists of 12 residues. Deletions cut 5 bases from V and 5 bases from J, with 13 bases between. The germline V gene encodes CDR1 SQVTM and CDR2 ANQGSEA. CDR3 residues: CSVQQGSDEQYF. The CDR3 bases are TGCAGCGTTCAACAGGGTTCGGACGAGCAGTACTTC.

The rearrangement links TRBV7-3 to TRBJ2-1, with D possibly matching TRBD1 (6 bases). Looked up from germline, CDR1 is SGHTA and CDR2 is FQGTGA. V was clipped by 5 bases and J by 8 bases, with 19 bases between them. This CDR3 has 15 residues. CDR3: CASSQGSGAWDEQFF. In nucleotides, the CDR3 is TGTGCCAGCAGCCAGGGGAGCGGAGCTTGGGATGAGCAGTTCTTC.

This clone was counted many times. This chain's CDR3 is CASSLAGPIRDTQYF. The CDR3 DNA reads as TGTGCCAGCAGCTTAGCGGGACCCATCAGGGATACGCAGTATTTT. The chain couples TRBV7-8 to TRBJ2-3; either TRBD1 or TRBD2 may supply D (5 bases each). V dropped 0 bases and J dropped 6 bases, with 13 bases sitting between them. This CDR3 is 15 amino acids long. Looked up from germline, CDR1 is SGHVS and CDR2 is FQNEAQ.

The rearrangement uses TRBV7-2 and TRBJ1-5; D possibly corresponds to TRBD1 (6 bases). Trimming removed 1 base at V and 9 bases at J, with 19 bases between. There are 16 residues in the CDR3. Germline CDR1 and CDR2: SGHTA and FQGNSA. The CDR3 loop is CASSLVYSGVTWPQHF. The CDR3 DNA is TGTGCCAGCAGCTTAGTATACTCAGGGGTTACATGGCCCCAGCATTTT.

The chain recombines TRBV4-2 with TRBJ2-3, with a possible D match to TRBD1 (5 bases). The V end lost 0 bases, the J end lost 0 bases, and 7 bases lay between the germline ends. The germline CDR1 and CDR2 sequences are LGHNA and YNFKEQ. This CDR3 comprises 15 residues. For the CDR3, the DNA is TGTGCCAGCAGCCAAGAAGACAGTAGCACAGATACGCAGTATTTT. It codes for CASSQEDSSTDTQYF.

This clone was seen only a few times. The V and J genes are TRBV6-6 and TRBJ2-6; D gene uncertain. CDR1 and CDR2 (germline): MNHNY, SVGAGI (reference sequence). V was cut by 5 bases and J by 4 bases, with 0 bases left in between. The CDR3 extends over 11 amino acids. The chain's CDR3 is CASSGANVLTF. CDR3 in DNA: TGTGCCAGCAGTGGGGCCAACGTCCTGACTTTC.

This clone turned up a few times. CDR3 DNA: TGTGCCAGCAGCCGACAGGCACTATCTAGCGGGACCTTTAAGAGCTCCTACGAGCAGTACTTC. The encoded protein is CASSRQALSSGTFKSSYEQYF. The chain employs TRBV4-2 and TRBJ2-7; 9 nucleotides agree with TRBD2. The CDR3 extends over 21 amino acids. CDR1 and CDR2 from the germline V gene are LGHNA and YNFKEQ. V lost 4 bases and J lost 0; bases outside the gene matches: 22.

This clone has a handful of counts. The chain couples TRBV4-1 to TRBJ1-3, with D possibly matching TRBD1 (6 bases). V lost 0 bases to trimming and J lost 3 bases, with 9 bases between them. The CDR3 loop spans 15 amino acids. CDR1 and CDR2 (germline): MGHRA, YSYEKL. CDR3 region: CASSQEAQGGNTIYF. The CDR3 DNA reads TGCGCCAGCAGCCAAGAAGCACAGGGTGGAAACACCATATATTTT.

Only a few counts were recorded for this clone. The chain is built from TRBV7-8 and TRBJ2-5, with TRBD2 as a possible D gene (6 bases). This CDR3 region has 14 residues. The germline V and J ends were trimmed by 5 bases and 1 base, with 11 bases remaining between them. Per the germline V gene, CDR1 is SGHVS and CDR2 is FQNEAQ. CDR3 nucleotide sequence: TGTGCCAGCAGCCCTACGGGACTCCAAGAGACCCAGTACTTC. This sequence encodes CASSPTGLQETQYF.